This passage covers 18 T cell receptor beta chains from one sample sequenced in a study of control samples from healthy donors and cancer patients. Generated by immunoSEQ multiplex PCR, the TCRdb table keeps only in-frame clones and is missing some. The table lists more than 85,000 clones, approximately 84% of them singletons. Material for sequencing was PBMCs. The receptors were gathered from a man in his 70s with lung cancer.

The gene calls are TRBV30 and TRBJ1-2; tentatively, D is TRBD1 (5 bases). Trimming left V 4 bases short and J 7 bases short, with 13 bases between. CDR3 length: 12 residues. The germline V gene has CDR1 GTSNPN and CDR2 SVGIG (reference sequence). The CDR3 DNA reads as TGTGCCTGGAAAACAGGCGCGGGTGGCTACACCTTC. The encoded protein is CAWKTGAGGYTF. Using reference TRBV30 and TRBJ1-2 for the parts outside the CDR3, the full variable domain is SQTIHQWPATLVQPVGSPLSLECTVEGTSNPNLYWYRQAAGRGLQLLFYSVGIGQISSEVPQNLSASRPQDRQFILSSKKLLLSDSGFYLCAWKTGAGGYTFGSGTRLTVV.

This clone appeared a single time. The chain is built from TRBV29-1 and TRBJ1-6, with D perhaps matching TRBD1 (5 bases). This CDR3 region has 13 residues. V dropped 6 bases and J dropped 5 bases, with 11 bases sitting between them. Germline CDR1 is SQVTM and CDR2 is ANQGSEA. In nucleotides, the CDR3 is TGCAGCGTCGGGGACCTCAATAATTCACCCCTCCACTTT. Protein: CSVGDLNNSPLHF.

Here the CDR3 DNA reads TGTGCCAGCAGTTACTCCTCCACGAACACTGAAGCTTTCTTT. As protein: CASSYSSTNTEAFF. The V and J genes are TRBV6-6 and TRBJ1-1; no definite D call. V lost 0 bases, J lost 1 base, and 6 bases lay in between. Germline V CDR1 and CDR2: MNHNY, SVGAGI (reference sequence). This CDR3 has 14 residues.

V and J are TRBV6-2 or TRBV6-3 and TRBJ2-2; D is unclear. The CDR3 is 15 residues long. Germline CDR1 is MNHEY and CDR2 is SVGEGT. V lost 2 bases, J lost 7 bases, and 14 bases lay in between. Written as DNA, the CDR3 is TGTGCCAGCAGTTACCTTACCCTTGGCGTCGGGGAGCTGTTTTTT. Its translation is CASSYLTLGVGELFF.

The chain carries TRBV2 and TRBJ1-1; 7 positions agree with TRBD1. After removal of 1 base from V and 6 bases from J, the junction contained 11 bases not matched to a gene. CDR1 and CDR2 (germline): SNHLY, FYNNEI. The CDR3 is 16 amino acids. For the CDR3, the DNA is TGTGCCAGCAGTGAAGTTGGAACAGGGGTTAAGTCTGAAGCTTTCTTT. It codes for CASSEVGTGVKSEAFF.

V usage is TRBV6-4 and J usage is TRBJ1-6; no clear D gene. The CDR3 contains 14 residues. V gave up 6 bases and J gave up 8 bases, with 14 bases separating them. Germline CDR1 MRHNA, CDR2 SNTAGT. The CDR3 nucleotides are TGTGCCAGCAGCGTTGAGATAAGGGATTCACCCCTCCACTTT. Translation: CASSVEIRDSPLHF.

The chain has TRBV5-1 and TRBJ1-2; a weak D match, TRBD1 (6 bases). Trimming stripped 5 bases from V and 4 bases from J, with 15 bases between. This CDR3 has 14 residues. The germline V gene encodes CDR1 SGHRS and CDR2 YFSETQ. CDR3 amino acids: CASRLPGTTYGYTF. The DNA for the CDR3 is TGCGCCAGCAGACTCCCAGGGACAACCTATGGCTACACCTTC.

The rearrangement uses TRBV10-1 and TRBJ2-5, with D uncertain. Trimming took 0 bases from V and 5 from J, leaving 10 bases between them. The CDR3 length is 14 residues. Germline CDR1 is WNHNN and CDR2 is SYGVQD (reference sequence). CDR3 region: CASSESMGRETQYF. The CDR3 DNA sequence: TGCGCCAGCAGTGAGTCAATGGGTAGGGAGACCCAGTACTTC.

The rearrangement uses TRBV29-1 and TRBJ2-1; tentative D call: TRBD2 (5 bases). Germline V CDR1 and CDR2: SQVTM, ANQGSEA. The ends were cut back, 4 bases at V and 3 bases at J, with 10 bases in the middle. CDR3 length: 13 residues. This CDR3 reads CSVGGRDYNEQFF. Written as DNA, the CDR3 is TGCAGCGTTGGTGGACGGGACTACAATGAGCAGTTCTTC.

This chain joins TRBV2 and TRBJ1-2; TRBD1 agrees at 12 bases. In germline, CDR1 is SNHLY, CDR2 FYNNEI. Losses at the gene ends were 4 bases for V and 2 bases for J; bases not matched to a gene: 2. The CDR3 is 15 residues long. The CDR3 loop reads CASSAGTGGNYGYTF. The CDR3, as DNA: TGTGCCAGCAGTGCCGGGACAGGGGGCAACTATGGCTACACCTTC.

This sequence joins TRBV7-8 and TRBJ2-1; D is tentatively TRBD1 or TRBD2 (5 bases each). The germline gives CDR1 SGHVS, CDR2 FQNEAQ. Trimming shortened V by 1 base and J by 4 bases, and 23 bases separated the two germline ends. CDR3 length: 19 amino acids. CDR3 residues: CASSLGQLLGGTLYNEQFF. CDR3 nucleotides: TGTGCCAGCAGCTTAGGACAGCTTCTAGGAGGAACCCTATACAATGAGCAGTTCTTC.

This chain uses TRBV6-5 with TRBJ1-3; D not certain. From germline, CDR1 is MNHEY and CDR2 SVGAGI. V lost 0 bases, J lost 4 bases, and 10 bases lay in between. This CDR3 is built from 15 residues. In DNA, the CDR3 is TGTGCCAGCAGTTACTCTTGGGTAGGAGGAAACACCATATATTTT. This gives the protein CASSYSWVGGNTIYF.

The V gene is TRBV28, the J gene TRBJ1-5; D might be TRBD1 (6 bases). In germline, CDR1 is MDHEN, CDR2 SYDVKM. This CDR3 spans 15 amino acids. Trimming removed 6 bases from V and 6 bases from J, with 18 bases in between. CDR3 sequence (DNA): TGTGCCAGCAGATCTCTCAACAGGGTAGGTCAGCCCCAGCATTTT. Its translation is CASRSLNRVGQPQHF.

This clone was observed a handful of times. This rearrangement joins TRBV6-1 to TRBJ2-7; TRBD1 matches at 8 bases. The germline CDR1 and CDR2 sequences are MNHNS and SASEGT. The CDR3 sequence is 15 residues long. The ends lost 0 bases at V and 6 bases at J; junction bases unmatched: 7. The chain's CDR3 is CASSEATGQGTEQYF. CDR3 bases: TGTGCCAGCAGTGAAGCAACAGGACAGGGAACCGAGCAGTACTTC.

The genes are TRBV6-5 and TRBJ1-1, with D possibly TRBD1 on 5 matching bases. The V gene lost 6 bases and the J gene lost 2 bases, with 13 bases spanning the gap. The CDR3 consists of 14 residues. The germline gives CDR1 MNHEY, CDR2 SVGAGI. CDR3 residues: CASSRLGENTEAFF. The CDR3 bases are TGTGCCAGCAGCCGCCTGGGGGAAAACACTGAAGCTTTCTTT.

The chain combines TRBV19 with TRBJ1-1, with D perhaps matching TRBD1 (5 bases). This CDR3 is built from 14 residues. Trimming left V 3 bases short and J 1 base short, with 9 bases between. The germline V gene encodes CDR1 LNHDA and CDR2 SQIVND (reference sequence). DNA of the CDR3: TGTGCCAGTAGTATGAGGGACGAGAACACTGAAGCTTTCTTT. Translated: CASSMRDENTEAFF.

The V call is TRBV29-1, the J call TRBJ2-1, with 8 bases matching TRBD2. J gave up 8 bases and V 4 bases, and 7 bases lay outside the gene matches. CDR1 and CDR2 (germline): SQVTM, ANQGSEA. This CDR3 contains 13 residues. The CDR3 is CSVAGGGSDEQFF. CDR3 nucleotide sequence: TGCAGCGTTGCCGGGGGGGGGAGCGATGAGCAGTTCTTC.

The gene calls are TRBV2 and TRBJ2-5; TRBD2 aligns across 15 bases. The germline V gene has CDR1 SNHLY and CDR2 FYNNEI. The CDR3 totals 16 residues. J gave up 4 bases and V 6 bases, and 6 bases lay outside the gene matches. The CDR3 reads CASRVGLAGGGETQYF. CDR3 nucleotides: TGTGCCAGCAGGGTGGGACTAGCGGGGGGCGGAGAGACCCAGTACTTC.